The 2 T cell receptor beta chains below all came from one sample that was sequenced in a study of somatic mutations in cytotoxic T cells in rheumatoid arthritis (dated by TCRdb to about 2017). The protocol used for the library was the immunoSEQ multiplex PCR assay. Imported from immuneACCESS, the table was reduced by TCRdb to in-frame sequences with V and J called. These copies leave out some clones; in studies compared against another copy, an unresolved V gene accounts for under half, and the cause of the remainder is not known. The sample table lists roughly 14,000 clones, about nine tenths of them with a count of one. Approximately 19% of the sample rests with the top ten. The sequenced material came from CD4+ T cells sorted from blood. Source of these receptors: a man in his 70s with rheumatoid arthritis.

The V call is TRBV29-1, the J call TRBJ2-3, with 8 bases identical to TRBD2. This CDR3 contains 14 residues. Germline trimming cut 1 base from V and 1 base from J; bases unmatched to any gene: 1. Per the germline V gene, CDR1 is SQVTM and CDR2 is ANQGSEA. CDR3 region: CSVEAGGGTDTQYF. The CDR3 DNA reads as TGCAGCGTTGAAGCGGGAGGGGGCACAGATACGCAGTATTTT.

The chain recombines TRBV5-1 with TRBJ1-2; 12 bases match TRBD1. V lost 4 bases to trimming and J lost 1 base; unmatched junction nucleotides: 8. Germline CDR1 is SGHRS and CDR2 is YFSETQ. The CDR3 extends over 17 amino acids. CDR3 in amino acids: CASSPGQGALFNYGYTF. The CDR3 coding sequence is TGCGCCAGCAGCCCGGGACAGGGGGCCCTCTTTAACTATGGCTACACCTTC.